This TCR beta chain was found in a study of cytomegalovirus exposure and HLA in healthy donors. Of note for this clone: The antigen is undetermined.

Study-level points and caveats: The study designated 160 or so TCR beta chains cytomegalovirus-associated. As was reported, the HLA-A and HLA-B alleles of most subjects were accurately predicted from TCR beta sequences. Later analysis showed most CMV-associated TCR beta chains appearing HLA-restricted.

PCR used 60 Vbeta primers and 13 Jbeta primers. TCRdb keeps only in-frame clones here, not all; method: immunoSEQ multiplex PCR. The sample contains around 160,000 clones, around 84% of which appear only once. The ends lost 0 bases at V and 6 bases at J; junction bases unmatched: 9. This CDR3 spans 17 amino acids. CDR1 and CDR2 from the germline V gene are SGHRS and YFSETQ. Source material: PBMCs. This receptor was obtained from a man aged 35 to 55 in good health and CMV-seropositive. The chain carries TRBV5-1 and TRBJ2-4; 10 bases line up with TRBD2. The CDR3 here is CASSLVRAGGQRNIQYF. The CDR3 bases are TGCGCCAGCAGCTTGGTTCGAGCGGGAGGGCAGAGAAACATTCAGTACTTC.